This record looks at one TCR beta chain sequence and its context. Its antigen has not been determined. The input lacks base qualities; no much larger clone sits a single base away. The library was generated by the immunoSEQ multiplex PCR assay. To provide template for TCR sequencing, every sample had RNA extracted and reverse transcribed into cDNA. SuperScript III was used for first-strand cDNA synthesis, primed with a 2:1 mix of oligo-dT and random hexamers. A synthetic immune receptor repertoire was used to measure amplification bias, and any remaining bias was corrected computationally. In the source study's methods: Raw reads were preprocessed for error removal, and CDR3 was defined according to IMGT conventions as running from the conserved cysteine to phenylalanine. To get clonality, Shannon entropy was normalized by log2 of the number of productive unique TCRs and the result was subtracted from 1. Scalp TCRbeta sequences were cross-referenced with sorted blood CD4 and CD8 repertoires so that the CD4 or CD8 identity of scalp clones could be inferred. TCRdb provides this immuneACCESS table in a form limited to in-frame rearrangements. Some clones are lacking; in checked studies, under half of them reflect an unresolved V gene, and why the rest are absent is not known. D and trimming were read from the DNA, whereas the V and J calls and clone size are those reported in that table. Recorded for this sample are approximately 160,000 clones; approximately 57% of them occurred a single time. In total, the top ten clones hold 14% of the sample.

The CDR3 contains 13 residues, cysteine and phenylalanine counted. Of the read, only the CDR3 DNA is kept; its 39 bases are in frame from base 1. Trimming costs V 0 bases and J 6 bases, and their ends lie 5 bases apart. The germline V gene (reference sequence) provides CDR1 WNHNN and CDR2 SYGVQD. This entry is derived from a study of CD8+ T cells in alopecia areata (dated by TCRdb to 2016 to 2018). Broadly, across the study: Treated patients were enrolled in an open-label pilot trial of oral tofacitinib at 5 to 10 mg twice daily for moderate-to-severe alopecia areata. TCRbeta CDR3 regions were amplified by immunoSEQ multiplex PCR using 35 Vbeta forward and 13 Jbeta reverse primers. Disease severity in treated patients was measured with the SALT score, which quantifies the percentage of affected scalp surface area. RNA came from the PAXgene miRNA kit for fixed scalp, the miRNeasy kit for PBMCs, and the RNeasy kit for mouse skin. Clonality in the scalp was compared among normal scalp (n=4), patchy alopecia areata scalp (n=8), and alopecia totalis/universalis scalp (n=8). To study T cell clonal expansion in alopecia areata, the researchers applied high-throughput TCRbeta sequencing to both the C3H/HeJ mouse model and human patients. Patients on tofacitinib were biopsied at baseline and after 4 and 24 weeks of treatment, and several of the patients also had a later scalp biopsy. In humans, TCRbeta sequencing was performed on scalp tissue and on sorted CD4+ and CD8+ peripheral blood T cells from healthy controls and from patients with patchy or totalis/universalis alopecia areata. Patients stayed on tofacitinib for 6 to 18 months and then had 6 months of follow-up off drug so that delayed response and recurrence could be assessed.

Overall study outcomes, separate from this receptor: Many expanded lesional clones were found to persist in scalp and blood during tofacitinib treatment, and relapse after treatment cessation may be partly explained by this persistence. With tofacitinib, both scalp clonality and the number of expanded CD8+ clones among the top 100 scalp clones went down significantly. Because the treated cohort was small and included a single nonresponder, larger studies are needed to assess links between baseline CD8+ expansion and response. Shared TCR sequences between patients were less evident than in mice, which may be partly attributable to HLA diversity in the patient population. Unlike mouse skin, which is dominated by gammadelta T cells, normal human skin has resident alphabeta T cells that are also sequenced, and this complicates analysis of the scalp TCR repertoire. Compared with normal scalp, lesional scalp, particularly in alopecia totalis/universalis, had higher clonality and more expanded CD8+ clones, which suggests antigenic drive.

What the time point label conveys for this sample: 24 weeks on oral tofacitinib. The label giving this sample's treatment or condition can be read as: oral pan-JAK inhibitor, 5-10 mg twice daily. Peripheral blood and lesional scalp punch biopsies were obtained from patients with alopecia areata. PBMCs were isolated by density centrifugation and stained for CD3, CD4 and CD8, and CD4+ and CD8+ T cells were sorted on a FACSAria. This sequence originates from a human donor with alopecia areata. Here the sequenced sample was CD4+ T cells sorted from blood, taken at week 24, from a patient treated with tofacitinib. The rearrangement combines TRBV10-1 with TRBJ2-2, with the identity of the D gene unclear. The CDR3 amino acid sequence is: CASSESGPGELFF. Read as DNA, the sequence is TGCGCCAGCAGTGAGTCTGGTCCCGGGGAGCTGTTTTTT.